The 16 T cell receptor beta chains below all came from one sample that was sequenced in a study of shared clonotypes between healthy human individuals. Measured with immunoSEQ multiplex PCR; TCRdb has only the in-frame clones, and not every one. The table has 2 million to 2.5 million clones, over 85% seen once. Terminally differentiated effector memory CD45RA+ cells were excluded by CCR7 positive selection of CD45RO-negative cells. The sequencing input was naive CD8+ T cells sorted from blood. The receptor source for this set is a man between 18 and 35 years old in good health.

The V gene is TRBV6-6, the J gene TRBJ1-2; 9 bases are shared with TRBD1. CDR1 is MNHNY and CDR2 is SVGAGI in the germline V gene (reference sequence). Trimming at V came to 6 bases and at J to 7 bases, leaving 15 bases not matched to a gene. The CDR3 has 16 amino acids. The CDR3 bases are TGTGCCAGCAGACCAAACGGGGACAGGGACTTTACTGGCTACACCTTC. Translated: CASRPNGDRDFTGYTF.

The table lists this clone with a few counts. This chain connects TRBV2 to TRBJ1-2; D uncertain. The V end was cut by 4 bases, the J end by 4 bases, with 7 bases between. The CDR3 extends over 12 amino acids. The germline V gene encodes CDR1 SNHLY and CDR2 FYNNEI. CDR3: CASSGQSYGYTF. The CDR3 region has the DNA TGTGCCAGCAGTGGGCAGAGCTATGGCTACACCTTC.

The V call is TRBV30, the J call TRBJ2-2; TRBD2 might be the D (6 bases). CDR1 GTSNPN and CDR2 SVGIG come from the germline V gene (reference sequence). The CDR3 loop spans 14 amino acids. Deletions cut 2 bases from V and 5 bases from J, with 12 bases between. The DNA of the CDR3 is TGTGCCTGGAGTATGGGGGGTCGAACCGGGGAGCTGTTTTTT. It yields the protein CAWSMGGRTGELFF. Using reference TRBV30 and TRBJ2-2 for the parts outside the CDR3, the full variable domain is SQTIHQWPATLVQPVGSPLSLECTVEGTSNPNLYWYRQAAGRGLQLLFYSVGIGQISSEVPQNLSASRPQDRQFILSSKKLLLSDSGFYLCAWSMGGRTGELFFGEGSRLTVL.

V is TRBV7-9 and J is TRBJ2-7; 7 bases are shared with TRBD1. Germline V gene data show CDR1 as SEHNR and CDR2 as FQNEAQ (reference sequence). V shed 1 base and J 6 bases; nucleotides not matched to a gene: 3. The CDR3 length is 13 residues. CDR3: CASSLVQGTEQYF. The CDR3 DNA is TGTGCCAGCAGCTTAGTACAGGGGACCGAGCAGTACTTC.

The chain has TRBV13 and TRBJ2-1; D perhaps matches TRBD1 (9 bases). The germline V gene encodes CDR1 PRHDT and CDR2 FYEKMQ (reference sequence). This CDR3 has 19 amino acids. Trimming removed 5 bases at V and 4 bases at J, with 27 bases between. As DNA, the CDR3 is TGTGCCAGCAGCAACATCGGGGGGGACAGGGTGGAGGAATACAATGAGCAGTTCTTC. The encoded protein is CASSNIGGDRVEEYNEQFF.

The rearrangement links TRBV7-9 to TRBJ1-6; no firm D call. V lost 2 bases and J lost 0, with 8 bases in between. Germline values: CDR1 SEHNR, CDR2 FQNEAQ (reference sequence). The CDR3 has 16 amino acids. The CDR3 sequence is CASSLRVSSYNSPLHF. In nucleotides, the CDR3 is TGTGCCAGCAGCTTACGAGTGAGCTCCTATAATTCACCCCTCCACTTT.

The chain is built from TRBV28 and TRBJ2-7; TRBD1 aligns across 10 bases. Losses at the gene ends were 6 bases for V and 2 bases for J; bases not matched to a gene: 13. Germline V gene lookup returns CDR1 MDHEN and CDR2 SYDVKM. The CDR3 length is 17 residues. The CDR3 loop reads CASRPTGGVSAAYEQYF. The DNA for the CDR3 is TGTGCCAGCAGACCGACAGGGGGCGTATCGGCTGCCTACGAGCAGTACTTC.

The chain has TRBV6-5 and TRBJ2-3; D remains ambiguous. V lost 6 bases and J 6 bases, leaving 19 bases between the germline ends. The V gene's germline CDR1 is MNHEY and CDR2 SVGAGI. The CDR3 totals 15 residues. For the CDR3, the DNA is TGTGCCAGCAGCCCGGTGGGTGGAACCTATGATACGCAGTATTTT. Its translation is CASSPVGGTYDTQYF.

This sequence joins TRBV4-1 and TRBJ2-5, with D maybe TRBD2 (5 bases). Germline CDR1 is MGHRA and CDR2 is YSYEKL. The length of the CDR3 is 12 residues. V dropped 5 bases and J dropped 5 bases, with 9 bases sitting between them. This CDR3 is CASSGRMETQYF. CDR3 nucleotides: TGCGCCAGCAGCGGGAGAATGGAGACCCAGTACTTC.

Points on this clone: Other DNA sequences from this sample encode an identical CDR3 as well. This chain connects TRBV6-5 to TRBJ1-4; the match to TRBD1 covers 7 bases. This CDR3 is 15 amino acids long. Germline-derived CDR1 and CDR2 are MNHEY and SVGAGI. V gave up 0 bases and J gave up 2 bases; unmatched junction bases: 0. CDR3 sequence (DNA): TGTGCCAGCAGTTACTCAGGGGGCACTAATGAAAAACTGTTTTTT. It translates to CASSYSGGTNEKLFF.

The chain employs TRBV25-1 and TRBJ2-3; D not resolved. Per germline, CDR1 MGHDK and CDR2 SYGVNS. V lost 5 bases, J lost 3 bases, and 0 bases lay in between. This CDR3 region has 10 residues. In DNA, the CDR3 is TGTGCCAGCAGTACAGATACGCAGTATTTT. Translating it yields CASSTDTQYF.

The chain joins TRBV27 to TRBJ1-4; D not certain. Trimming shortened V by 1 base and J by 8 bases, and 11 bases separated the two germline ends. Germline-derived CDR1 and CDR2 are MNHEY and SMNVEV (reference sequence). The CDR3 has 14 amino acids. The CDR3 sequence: CASSLLMGREKLFF. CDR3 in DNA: TGTGCCAGCAGTTTATTGATGGGGAGAGAAAAACTGTTTTTT.

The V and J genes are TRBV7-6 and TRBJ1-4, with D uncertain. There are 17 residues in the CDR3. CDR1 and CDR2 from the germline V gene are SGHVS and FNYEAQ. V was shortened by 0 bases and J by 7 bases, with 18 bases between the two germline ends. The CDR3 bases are TGTGCCAGCAGCTTAGCTTACAAACCTCGAGTAGGTGAAAAACTGTTTTTT. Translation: CASSLAYKPRVGEKLFF.

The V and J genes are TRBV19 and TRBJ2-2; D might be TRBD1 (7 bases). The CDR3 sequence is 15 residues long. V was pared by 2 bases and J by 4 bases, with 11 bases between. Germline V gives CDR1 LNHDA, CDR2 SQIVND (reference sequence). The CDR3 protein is CASSIYQGGTGELFF. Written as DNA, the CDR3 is TGTGCCAGTAGTATATATCAGGGGGGCACCGGGGAGCTGTTTTTT. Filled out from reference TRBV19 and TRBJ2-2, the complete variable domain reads DGGITQSPKYLFRKEGQNVTLSCEQNLNHDAMYWYRQDPGQGLRLIYYSQIVNDFQKGDIAEGYSVSREKKESFPLTVTSAQKNPTAFYLCASSIYQGGTGELFFGEGSRLTVL.

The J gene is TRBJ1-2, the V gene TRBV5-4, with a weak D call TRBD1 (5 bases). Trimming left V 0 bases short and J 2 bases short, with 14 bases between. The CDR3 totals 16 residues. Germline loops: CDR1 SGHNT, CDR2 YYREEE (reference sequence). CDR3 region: CASSLAGTDENYGYTF. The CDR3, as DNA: TGTGCCAGCAGCTTGGCCGGGACGGATGAAAACTATGGCTACACCTTC.

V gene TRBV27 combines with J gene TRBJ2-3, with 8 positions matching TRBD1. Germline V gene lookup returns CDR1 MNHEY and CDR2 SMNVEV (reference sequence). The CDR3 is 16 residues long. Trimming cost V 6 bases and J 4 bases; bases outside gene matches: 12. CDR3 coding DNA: TGTGCCAGCAGCTCGACCTCAGGGGGCTGGGCAGATACGCAGTATTTT. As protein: CASSSTSGGWADTQYF.